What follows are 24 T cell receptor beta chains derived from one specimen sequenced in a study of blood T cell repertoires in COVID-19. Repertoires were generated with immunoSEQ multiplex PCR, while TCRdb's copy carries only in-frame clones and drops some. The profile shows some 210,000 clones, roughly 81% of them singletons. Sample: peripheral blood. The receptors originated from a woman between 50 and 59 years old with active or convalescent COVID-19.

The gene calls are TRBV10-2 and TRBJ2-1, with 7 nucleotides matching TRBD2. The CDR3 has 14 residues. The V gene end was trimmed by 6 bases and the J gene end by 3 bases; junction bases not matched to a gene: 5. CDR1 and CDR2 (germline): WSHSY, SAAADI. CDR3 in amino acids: CASRAGGGYNEQFF. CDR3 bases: TGCGCCAGCAGGGCGGGCGGGGGCTACAATGAGCAGTTCTTC.

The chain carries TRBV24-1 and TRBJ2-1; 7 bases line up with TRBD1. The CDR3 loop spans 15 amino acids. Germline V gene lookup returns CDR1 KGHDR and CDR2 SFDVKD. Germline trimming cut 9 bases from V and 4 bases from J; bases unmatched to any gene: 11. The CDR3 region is CATENTGQIYNEQFF. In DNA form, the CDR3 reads TGTGCCACCGAAAACACGGGACAGATTTACAATGAGCAGTTCTTC.

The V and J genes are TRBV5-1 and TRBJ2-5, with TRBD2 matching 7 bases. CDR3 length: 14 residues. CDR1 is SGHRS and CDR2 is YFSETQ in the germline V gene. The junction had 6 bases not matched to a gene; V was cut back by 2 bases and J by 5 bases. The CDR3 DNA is TGCGCCAGCAGCTTAGAAGCGGGGTCGGAGACCCAGTACTTC. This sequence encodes CASSLEAGSETQYF.

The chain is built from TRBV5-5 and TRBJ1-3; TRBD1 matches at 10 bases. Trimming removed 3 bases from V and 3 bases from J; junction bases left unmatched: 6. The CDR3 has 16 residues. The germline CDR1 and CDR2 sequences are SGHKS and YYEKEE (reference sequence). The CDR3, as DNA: TGTGCCAGCAGCTCGTGGACAGGGGGTGATGGAAACACCATATATTTT. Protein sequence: CASSSWTGGDGNTIYF.

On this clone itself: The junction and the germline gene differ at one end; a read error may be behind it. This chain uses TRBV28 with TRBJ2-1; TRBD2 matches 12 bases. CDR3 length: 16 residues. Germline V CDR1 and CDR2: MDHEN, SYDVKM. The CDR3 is CVSSPTSGGFGNEQFF. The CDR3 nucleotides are TGTGTCAGCAGTCCGACTAGCGGGGGCTTTGGCAATGAGCAGTTCTTC.

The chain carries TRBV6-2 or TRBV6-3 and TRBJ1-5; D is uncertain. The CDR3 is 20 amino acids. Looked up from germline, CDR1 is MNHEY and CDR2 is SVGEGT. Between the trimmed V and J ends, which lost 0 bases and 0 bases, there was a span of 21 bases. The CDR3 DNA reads TGTGCCAGCAGTTACTCGGTGTACAGAATCGCCGATAATAGCAATCAGCCCCAGCATTTT. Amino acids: CASSYSVYRIADNSNQPQHF.

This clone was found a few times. The CDR3 loop is CASSERDSSYNEQFF. CDR3 bases: TGTGCCAGCAGTGAGCGGGACAGCTCCTACAATGAGCAGTTCTTC. The chain uses TRBV6-4 and TRBJ2-1, with a possible D match to TRBD1 (7 bases). Deletions cut 3 bases from V and 0 bases from J, with 9 bases between. Germline CDR1 reads MRHNA; CDR2 reads SNTAGT. The CDR3 contains 15 residues.

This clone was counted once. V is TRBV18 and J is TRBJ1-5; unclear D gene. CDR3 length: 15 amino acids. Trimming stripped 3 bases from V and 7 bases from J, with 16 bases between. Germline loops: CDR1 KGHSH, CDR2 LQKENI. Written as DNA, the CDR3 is TGTGCCAGCTCACCGGTAAGCGGAGCGTGGCAGCCCCAGCATTTT. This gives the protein CASSPVSGAWQPQHF. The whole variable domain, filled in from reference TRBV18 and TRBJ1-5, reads NAGVMQNPRHLVRRRGQEARLRCSPMKGHSHVYWYRQLPEEGLKFMVYLQKENIIDESGMPKERFSAEFPKEGPSILRIQQVVRGDSAAYFCASSPVSGAWQPQHFGDGTRLSIL.

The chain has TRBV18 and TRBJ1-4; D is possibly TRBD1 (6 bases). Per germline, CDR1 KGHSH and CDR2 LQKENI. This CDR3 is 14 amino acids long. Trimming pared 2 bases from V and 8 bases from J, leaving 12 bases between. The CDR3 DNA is TGTGCCAGCTCACCAGTGACAGGCTCGGAAAAACTGTTTTTT. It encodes CASSPVTGSEKLFF.

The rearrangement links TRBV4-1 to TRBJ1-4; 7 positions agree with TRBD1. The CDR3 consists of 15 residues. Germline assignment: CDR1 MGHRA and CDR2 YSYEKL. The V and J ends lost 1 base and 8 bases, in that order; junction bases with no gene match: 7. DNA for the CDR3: TGCGCCAGCAGCCAAGTGGGAACAGGGGCGGAAAAACTGTTTTTT. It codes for CASSQVGTGAEKLFF.

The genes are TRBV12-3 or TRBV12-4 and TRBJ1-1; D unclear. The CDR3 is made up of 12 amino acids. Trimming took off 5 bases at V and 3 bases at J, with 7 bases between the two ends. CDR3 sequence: CASSHSDTEAFF. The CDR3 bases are TGTGCCAGCAGTCACAGTGACACTGAAGCTTTCTTT.

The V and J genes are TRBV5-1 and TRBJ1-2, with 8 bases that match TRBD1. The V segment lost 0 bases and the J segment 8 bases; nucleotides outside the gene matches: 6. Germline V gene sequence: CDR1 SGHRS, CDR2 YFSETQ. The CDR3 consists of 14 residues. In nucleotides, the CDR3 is TGCGCCAGCAGCTTGGCCAGGGGGCCGGGGGGCTACACCTTC. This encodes CASSLARGPGGYTF.

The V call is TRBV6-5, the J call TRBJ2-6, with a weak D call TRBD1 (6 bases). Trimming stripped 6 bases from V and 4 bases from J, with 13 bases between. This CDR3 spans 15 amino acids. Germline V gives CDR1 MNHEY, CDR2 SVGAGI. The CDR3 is CASRLQGSGANVLTF. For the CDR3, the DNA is TGTGCCAGCAGATTACAGGGATCCGGGGCCAACGTCCTGACTTTC.

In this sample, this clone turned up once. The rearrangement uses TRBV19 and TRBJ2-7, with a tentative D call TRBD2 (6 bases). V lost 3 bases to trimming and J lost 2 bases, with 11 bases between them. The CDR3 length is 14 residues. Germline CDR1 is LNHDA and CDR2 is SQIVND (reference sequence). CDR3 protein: CASSMRLVPYEQYF. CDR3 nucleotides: TGTGCCAGTAGTATGAGACTAGTCCCCTACGAGCAGTACTTC.

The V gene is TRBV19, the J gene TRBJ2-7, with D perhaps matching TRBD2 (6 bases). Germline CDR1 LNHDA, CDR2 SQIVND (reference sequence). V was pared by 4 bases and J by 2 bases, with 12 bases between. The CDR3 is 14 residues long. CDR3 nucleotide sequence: TGTGCCAGTAGTAACCGGGACTTAACCTACGAGCAGTACTTC. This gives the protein CASSNRDLTYEQYF.

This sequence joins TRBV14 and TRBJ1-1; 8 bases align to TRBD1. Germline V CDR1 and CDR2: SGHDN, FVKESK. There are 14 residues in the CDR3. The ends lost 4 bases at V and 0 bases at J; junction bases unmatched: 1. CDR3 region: CASSRTGMNTEAFF. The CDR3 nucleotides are TGTGCCAGCAGCCGGACAGGGATGAACACTGAAGCTTTCTTT.

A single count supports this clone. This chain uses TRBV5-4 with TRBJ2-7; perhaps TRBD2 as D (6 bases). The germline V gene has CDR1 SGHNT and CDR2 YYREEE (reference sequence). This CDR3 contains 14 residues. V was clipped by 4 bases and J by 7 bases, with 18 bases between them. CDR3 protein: CASSRRTSLGEQYF. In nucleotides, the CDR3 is TGTGCCAGCAGCAGACGCACTAGCTTGGGTGAGCAGTACTTC.

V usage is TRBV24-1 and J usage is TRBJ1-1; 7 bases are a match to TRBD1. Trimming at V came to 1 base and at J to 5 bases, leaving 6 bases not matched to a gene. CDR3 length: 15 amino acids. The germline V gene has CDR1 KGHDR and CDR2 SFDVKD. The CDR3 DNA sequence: TGTGCCACCAGTGATTTAAAGGCAGGGGGGACTGAAGCTTTCTTT. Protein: CATSDLKAGGTEAFF.

In nucleotides, the CDR3 is TGTGCCAGCAGCTTACACAGGTCCACCGGGGAGCTGTTTTTT. It yields the protein CASSLHRSTGELFF. The rearrangement uses TRBV5-6 and TRBJ2-2; D is possibly TRBD1 (5 bases). CDR1 SGHDT and CDR2 YYEEEE come from the germline V gene. Trimming stripped 2 bases from V and 4 bases from J, with 9 bases between. The CDR3 extends over 14 amino acids.

CDR3 sequence (DNA): TGTGCCAGCAGCTTGGGGGCTAGCGAGACCCAGTACTTC. The encoded protein is CASSLGASETQYF. The gene calls are TRBV5-6 and TRBJ2-5, with D perhaps TRBD2 (5 bases). V lost 0 bases, J lost 5 bases, and 8 bases lay in between. This CDR3 has 13 residues. The germline V gene has CDR1 SGHDT and CDR2 YYEEEE. Full variable domain (rest looked up from reference TRBV5-6 and TRBJ2-5): DAGVTQSPTHLIKTRGQQVTLRCSPKSGHDTVSWYQQALGQGPQFIFQYYEEEERQRGNFPDRFSGHQFPNYSSELNVNALLLGDSALYLCASSLGASETQYFGPGTRLLVL.

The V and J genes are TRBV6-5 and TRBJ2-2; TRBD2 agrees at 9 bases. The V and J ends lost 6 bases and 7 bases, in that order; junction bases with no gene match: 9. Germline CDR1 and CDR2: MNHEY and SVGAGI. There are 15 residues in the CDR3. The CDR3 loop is CASRTVAGDIGELFF. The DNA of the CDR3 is TGTGCCAGCAGAACTGTAGCGGGGGACATCGGGGAGCTGTTTTTT.

The CDR3 loop reads CASSLDRNQPQHF. The DNA for the CDR3 is TGTGCCAGCAGCTTGGACAGGAATCAGCCCCAGCATTTT. The chain combines TRBV5-6 with TRBJ1-5; maybe TRBD1 (5 bases). CDR1 is SGHDT and CDR2 is YYEEEE in the germline V gene. Trimming removed 0 bases at V and 4 bases at J, with 5 bases between. The CDR3 has 13 amino acids.

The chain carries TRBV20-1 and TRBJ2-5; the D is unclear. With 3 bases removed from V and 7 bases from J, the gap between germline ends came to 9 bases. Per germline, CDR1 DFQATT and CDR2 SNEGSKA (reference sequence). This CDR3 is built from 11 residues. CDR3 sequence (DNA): TGCAGTGCTAGCCTATCGGGGACCCAGTACTTC. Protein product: CSASLSGTQYF.

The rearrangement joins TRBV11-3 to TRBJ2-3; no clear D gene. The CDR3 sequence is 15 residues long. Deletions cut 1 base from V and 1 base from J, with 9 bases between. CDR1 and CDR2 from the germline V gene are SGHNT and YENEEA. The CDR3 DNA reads TGTGCCAGCAGCTTAGGCCGACTGGGCACAGATACGCAGTATTTT. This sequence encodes CASSLGRLGTDTQYF.